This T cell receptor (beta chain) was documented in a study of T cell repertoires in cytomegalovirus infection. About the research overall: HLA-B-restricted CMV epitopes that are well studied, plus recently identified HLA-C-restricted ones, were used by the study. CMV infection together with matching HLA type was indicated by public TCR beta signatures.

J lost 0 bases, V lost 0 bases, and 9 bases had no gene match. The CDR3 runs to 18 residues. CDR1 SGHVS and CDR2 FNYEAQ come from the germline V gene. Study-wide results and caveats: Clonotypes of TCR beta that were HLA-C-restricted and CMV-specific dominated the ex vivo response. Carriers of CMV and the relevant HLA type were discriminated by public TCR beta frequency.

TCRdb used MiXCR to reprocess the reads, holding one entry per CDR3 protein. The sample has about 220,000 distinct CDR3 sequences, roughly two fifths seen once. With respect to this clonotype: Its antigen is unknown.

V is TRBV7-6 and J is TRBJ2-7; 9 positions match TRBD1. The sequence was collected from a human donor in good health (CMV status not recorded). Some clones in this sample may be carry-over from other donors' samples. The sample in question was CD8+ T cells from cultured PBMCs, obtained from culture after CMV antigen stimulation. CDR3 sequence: CASSLASGTGTHSYEQYF. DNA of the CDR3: TGTGCCAGCAGCTTAGCCTCCGGGACAGGGACTCACTCCTACGAGCAGTACTTC.